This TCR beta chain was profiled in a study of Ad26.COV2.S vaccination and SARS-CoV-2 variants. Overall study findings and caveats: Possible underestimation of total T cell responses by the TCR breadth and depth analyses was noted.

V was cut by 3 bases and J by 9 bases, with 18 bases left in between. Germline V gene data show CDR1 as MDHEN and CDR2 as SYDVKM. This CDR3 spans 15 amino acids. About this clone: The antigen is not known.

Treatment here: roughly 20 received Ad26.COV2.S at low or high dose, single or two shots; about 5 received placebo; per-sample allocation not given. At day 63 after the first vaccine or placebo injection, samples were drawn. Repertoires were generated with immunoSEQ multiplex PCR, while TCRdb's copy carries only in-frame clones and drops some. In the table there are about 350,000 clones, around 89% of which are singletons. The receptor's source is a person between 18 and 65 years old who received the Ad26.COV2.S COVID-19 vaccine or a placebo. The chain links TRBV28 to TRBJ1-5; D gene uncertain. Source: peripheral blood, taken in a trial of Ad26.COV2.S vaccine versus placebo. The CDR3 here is CASSFGRSLAGPQHF. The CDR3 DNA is TGTGCCAGCAGTTTCGGACGGAGCCTAGCGGGGCCCCAGCATTTT. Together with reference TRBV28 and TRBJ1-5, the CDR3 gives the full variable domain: DVKVTQSSRYLVKRTGEKVFLECVQDMDHENMFWYRQDPGLGLRLIYFSYDVKMKEKGDIPEGYSVSREKKERFSLILESASTNQTSMYLCASSFGRSLAGPQHFGDGTRLSIL.